This T cell receptor (beta chain) is drawn from a study of cytomegalovirus exposure and HLA in healthy donors. 13 Jbeta primers and 60 Vbeta primers were used for the PCR. Only in-frame clones appear in the TCRdb table, and some are missing; sequencing was by immunoSEQ multiplex PCR. The data show roughly 170,000 clones, with around 82% seen just once and around 1.5% held by the top ten. Germline V lookup: CDR1 MNHEY, CDR2 SMNVEV (reference sequence). This CDR3 is 14 amino acids long. Trimming cost V 4 bases and J 4 bases, with 14 bases left between them. This clonotype originated in a male donor in good health and CMV-seronegative. The material sequenced was PBMCs. The rearrangement uses TRBV27 and TRBJ2-7; possible D gene TRBD1, 5 bases. The CDR3 coding sequence is TGTGCCAGCAGTTCCCCTTATAACAGGTACGAGCAGTACTTC. Encoded protein: CASSSPYNRYEQYF.